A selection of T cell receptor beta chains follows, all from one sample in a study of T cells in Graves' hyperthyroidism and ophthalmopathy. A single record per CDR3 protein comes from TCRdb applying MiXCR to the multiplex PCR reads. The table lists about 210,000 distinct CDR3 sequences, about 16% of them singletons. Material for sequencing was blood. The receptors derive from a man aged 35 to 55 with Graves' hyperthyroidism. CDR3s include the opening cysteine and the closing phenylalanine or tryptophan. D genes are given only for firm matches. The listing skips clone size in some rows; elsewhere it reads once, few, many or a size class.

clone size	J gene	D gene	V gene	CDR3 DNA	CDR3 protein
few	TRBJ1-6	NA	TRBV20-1	TGCAGTGCCATCGGGCCTTATAATTCACCCCTCCACTTT	CSAIGPYNSPLHF
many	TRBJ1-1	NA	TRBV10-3	TGTGCCATCAGTGACAGGGCGGACACTGAAGCTTTCTTT	CAISDRADTEAFF
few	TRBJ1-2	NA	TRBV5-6	TGTGCCAGCAGCCCCGGTTGGGAGCAGAACTATGGCTACACCTTC	CASSPGWEQNYGYTF
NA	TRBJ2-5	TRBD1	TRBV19	TGTGCCAGTCGGGACAGGGCCCAAGAGACCCAGTACTTC	CASRDRAQETQYF
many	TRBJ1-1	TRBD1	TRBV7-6	TGTGCCAGCAGCTTAGTTGTGACAGGGGCCACGAACACTGAAGCTTTCTTT	CASSLVVTGATNTEAFF
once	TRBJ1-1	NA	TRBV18	TGTGCCAGCTCTCTTCAACAGCAAGGAGGGGGAAACACTGAAGCTCTCTTT	CASSLQQQGGGNTEALF
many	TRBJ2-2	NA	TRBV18	TGTGCCAGCTCAGCCTTGGGATCGAACACCGGGGAGCTGTTTTTT	CASSALGSNTGELFF
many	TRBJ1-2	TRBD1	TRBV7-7	TGTGCTAGCAGCTTCCTTTCCAGGGGGCTCGAGTATGGCTACACCTTC	CASSFLSRGLEYGYTF
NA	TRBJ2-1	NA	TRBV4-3	TGCGCCAGCAGCCAAGATTTTCTTGCTGGGATTTCCGGCTCCTACAATGAGCAGTTCTTC	CASSQDFLAGISGSYNEQFF
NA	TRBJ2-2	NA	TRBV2	TGTGCCAGCATGAGGACATCGAGCACCGGGGAGCTGTTTTTT	CASMRTSSTGELFF
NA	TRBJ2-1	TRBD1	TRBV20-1	TGCAGTGCTAGAGGTAGGGGGCCGGAATATGAGCAGTTCTTC	CSARGRGPEYEQFF
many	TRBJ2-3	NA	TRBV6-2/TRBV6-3	TGTGCCAGCAGGGGGGACATTACTAGCACAGATACGCAGTATTTT	CASRGDITSTDTQYF
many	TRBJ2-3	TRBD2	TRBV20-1	TGCAGTCTTCTTAGCGGGGGGGGAACTAGCACAGATACGCAGTATTTT	CSLLSGGGTSTDTQYF
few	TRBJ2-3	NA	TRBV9	TGTGCCAGCAGCGTAGCGGGAGACACAGATACGCAGTATTTT	CASSVAGDTDTQYF
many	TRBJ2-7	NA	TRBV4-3	TGCGCCAGCAGCCAAGATCACCTAGGCTACGAGCAGTACTTC	CASSQDHLGYEQYF
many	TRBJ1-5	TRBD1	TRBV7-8	TGTGCCAGCAGCATTCCGGGACAGGGGGTCGATCAGCCCCAGCATTTT	CASSIPGQGVDQPQHF
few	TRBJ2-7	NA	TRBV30	TGTGCCTGGAGCCCGGGACTTTCCTACGAGCAGTACTTC	CAWSPGLSYEQYF
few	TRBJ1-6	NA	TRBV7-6	TGTGCCAGCAGCTTAGACGCCCTGAATTCACCCCTCCACTTT	CASSLDALNSPLHF
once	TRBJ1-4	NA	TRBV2	TGTGCCAGCAGTGATAACGTCGTTAATGAAAAACTGTTTTTT	CASSDNVVNEKLFF
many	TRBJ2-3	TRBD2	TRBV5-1	TGCGCCAGCAGAAGTAGCGGGGCTAGCACAGATACGCAGTATTTT	CASRSSGASTDTQYF
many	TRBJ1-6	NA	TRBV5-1	TGCGCCAGCAGCCAGACCCAGGGAAAAGGCTCACCCCTCCACTTT	CASSQTQGKGSPLHF
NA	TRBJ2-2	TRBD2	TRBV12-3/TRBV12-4	TGTGCCAGCAGCCTCGCGGGGGGTAGAGGCACCGGGGAGCTGTTTTTT	CASSLAGGRGTGELFF
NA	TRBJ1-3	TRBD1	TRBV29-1	TGCAGCGCAGGGGGCACTGGAAACACCATATATTTT	CSAGGTGNTIYF
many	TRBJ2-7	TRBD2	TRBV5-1	TGCGCCAGCAGCTTACCGGGACTAGCATCCTACGAGCAGTACTTC	CASSLPGLASYEQYF
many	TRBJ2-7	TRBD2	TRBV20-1	TGCAGTGCTAGGGAGCGGACTAGCGGGGTATCCTACGAGCAGTACTTC	CSARERTSGVSYEQYF
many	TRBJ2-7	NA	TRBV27	TGTGCCAGCAGTTCAGCGACAGTCCATGGCGAGCAGTACTTC	CASSSATVHGEQYF
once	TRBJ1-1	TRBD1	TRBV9	TGTGCCAGCAGCCCGGGACAGGGGGCCACTCAGAACACTGAAGCTTTCTTT	CASSPGQGATQNTEAFF
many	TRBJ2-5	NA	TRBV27	TGTGCCAGCAGGGAGTTAGGGATGTTCGGGGAGACCCAGTACTTC	CASRELGMFGETQYF
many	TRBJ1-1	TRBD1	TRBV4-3	TGCGCCAGCAGCCAAGATTCGGACAGGGACACTGAAGCTTTCTTT	CASSQDSDRDTEAFF
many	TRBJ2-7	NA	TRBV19	TGTGCCAGTAGTATACAAGCCTCCTCCTACGAGCAGTACTTC	CASSIQASSYEQYF
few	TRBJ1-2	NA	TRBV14	TGTGCCAGCAGCCAAGAAAAAAACTATGGCTACACCTTC	CASSQEKNYGYTF
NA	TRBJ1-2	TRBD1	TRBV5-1	TGCGCCAGCAGCTTGCCCCAGGGGGCCTATGGCTACACCTTC	CASSLPQGAYGYTF
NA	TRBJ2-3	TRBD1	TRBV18	TGTGCCAGCGCCAAGGGACAGGGGTTTGCAGATACGCAGTATTTT	CASAKGQGFADTQYF
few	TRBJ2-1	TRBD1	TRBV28	TGTGCCAGCCGAAGCAGGCAGACAGGGAGAGTGGATGAGCAGTTCTTC	CASRSRQTGRVDEQFF
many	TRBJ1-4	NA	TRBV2	TGTGCCAGCAGCCTAAGTCAGGGCAGTAATGAAAAACTGTTTTTT	CASSLSQGSNEKLFF
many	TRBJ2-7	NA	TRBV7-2	TGTGCCAGCAGCTTAATGCAGGGTTACTACGAGCAGTACTTC	CASSLMQGYYEQYF
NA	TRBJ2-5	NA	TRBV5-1	TGCGCCAGCAGCGCCGGATGGGGGGCCCGTGGAGAGACCCAGTACTTC	CASSAGWGARGETQYF
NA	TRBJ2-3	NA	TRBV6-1	TGTGCCAGCAGTGAAGCCATGGTGAGGCGAGATACGCAGTATTTT	CASSEAMVRRDTQYF
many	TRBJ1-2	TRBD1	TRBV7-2	TGTGCCAGCAGCTCTCGATCCAGGACAGGGAGATATGGCTACACCTTC	CASSSRSRTGRYGYTF
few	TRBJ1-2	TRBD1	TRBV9	TGTGCCAGCAGCCCCGGGACAGGGGGCGAGGGCCGCTATGGCTACACCTTC	CASSPGTGGEGRYGYTF
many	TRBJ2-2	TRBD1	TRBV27	TGTGCCAGCAGTCCCAGGGGGTATACGAACACCGGGGAGCTGTTTTTT	CASSPRGYTNTGELFF
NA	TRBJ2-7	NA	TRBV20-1	TGCAGTGCTAACTACGAGCAGTACTTC	CSANYEQYF
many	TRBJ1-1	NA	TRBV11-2	TGTGCCAGCAGCTTAGGTAGTTTGTTCTCCCCAGCTTTCTTT	CASSLGSLFSPAFF
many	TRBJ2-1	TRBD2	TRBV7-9	TGTGCCAGCAGCTCGGGACTAGCGGGGGTCAATGAGCAGTTCTTC	CASSSGLAGVNEQFF
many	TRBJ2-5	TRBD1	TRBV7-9	TGTGCCAGCAGCCAGCCGACAGGGATTGAGACCCAGTACTTC	CASSQPTGIETQYF
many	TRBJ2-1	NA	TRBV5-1	TGCGCCAGCAGCTTGGGTACCTCAGGACGGGGCTCCTACAATGAGCAGTTCTTC	CASSLGTSGRGSYNEQFF
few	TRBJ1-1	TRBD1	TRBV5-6	TGTGCCAGCAGCGCGGGACAGAGACCTTTCTTT	CASSAGQRPFF
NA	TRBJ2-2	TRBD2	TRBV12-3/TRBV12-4	TGTGCCAGCAGCCCCGGACTAGCGGGGTACGCGAACACCGGGGAGCTGTTTTTT	CASSPGLAGYANTGELFF
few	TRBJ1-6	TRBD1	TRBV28	TGTGCCAGCAGGTTAGGGGACAGGTTGGGTTCACCCCTCCACTTT	CASRLGDRLGSPLHF